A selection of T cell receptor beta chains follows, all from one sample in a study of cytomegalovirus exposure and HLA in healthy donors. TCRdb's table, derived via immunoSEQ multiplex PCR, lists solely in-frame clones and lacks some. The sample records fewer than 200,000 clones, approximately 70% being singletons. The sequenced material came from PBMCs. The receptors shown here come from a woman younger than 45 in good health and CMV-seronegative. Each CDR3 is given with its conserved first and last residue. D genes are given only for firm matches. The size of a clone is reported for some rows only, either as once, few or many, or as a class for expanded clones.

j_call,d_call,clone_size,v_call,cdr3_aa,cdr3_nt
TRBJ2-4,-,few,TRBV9,CASSVAFQGGIQYF,TGTGCCAGCAGCGTAGCTTTCCAGGGCGGCATTCAGTACTTC
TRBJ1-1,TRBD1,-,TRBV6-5,CASVPGTVNTEAFF,TGTGCCAGCGTTCCCGGGACAGTGAACACTGAAGCTTTCTTT
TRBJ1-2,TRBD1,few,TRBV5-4,CASSLGTGTPYGYTF,TGTGCCAGCAGCTTAGGGACAGGGACCCCCTATGGCTACACCTTC
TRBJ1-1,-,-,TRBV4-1,CASSQTSGQNTEAFF,TGCGCCAGCAGTCAGACATCAGGACAGAACACTGAAGCTTTCTTT
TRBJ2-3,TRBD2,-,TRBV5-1,CASSLGLAGADTQYF,TGCGCCAGCAGCTTGGGACTAGCGGGAGCAGATACGCAGTATTTT
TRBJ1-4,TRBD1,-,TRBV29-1,CSVRQGAGEKLFF,TGCAGCGTTCGCCAGGGGGCGGGAGAAAAACTGTTTTTT
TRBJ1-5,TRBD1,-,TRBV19,CASRPWGLDRALGSNQPQHF,TGTGCCAGTAGACCCTGGGGCCTGGACAGGGCTTTGGGAAGCAATCAGCCCCAGCATTTT
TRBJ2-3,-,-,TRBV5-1,CASSLRLGGHTDTQYF,TGCGCCAGCAGCTTGAGACTCGGGGGGCACACAGATACGCAGTATTTT
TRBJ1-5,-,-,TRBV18,CASSLAPGTINQPQHF,TGTGCCAGCTCACTTGCCCCCGGGACAATAAATCAGCCCCAGCATTTT
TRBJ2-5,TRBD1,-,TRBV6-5,CASSYEGTGTQYF,TGTGCCAGCAGTTACGAAGGGACAGGGACCCAGTACTTC
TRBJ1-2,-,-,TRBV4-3,CASKASAPTNYGYTF,TGCGCCAGCAAGGCTTCAGCGCCAACTAACTATGGCTACACCTTC
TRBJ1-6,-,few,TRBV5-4,CASSSQGGRSPLHF,TGTGCCAGCAGCTCCCAAGGGGGTAGATCACCCCTCCACTTT
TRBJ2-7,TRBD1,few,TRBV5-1,CASSSGQGTFYEQYF,TGCGCCAGCAGCTCTGGACAGGGGACCTTCTACGAGCAGTACTTC
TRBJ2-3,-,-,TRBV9,CASSVEQIGDTQYF,TGTGCCAGTAGCGTAGAGCAAATTGGAGATACGCAGTATTTT
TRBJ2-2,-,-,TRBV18,CASSPLWLAGVSAGELFF,TGTGCCAGCTCACCACTTTGGCTAGCTGGTGTTTCCGCCGGGGAGCTGTTTTTT
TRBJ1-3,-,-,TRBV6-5,CASSYSILSSGNTIYF,TGTGCCAGCAGTTACTCGATACTGAGCTCTGGAAACACCATATATTTT
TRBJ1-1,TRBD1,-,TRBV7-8,CASSPRTGNTEAFF,TGTGCCAGCAGCCCCCGGACAGGGAACACTGAAGCTTTCTTT
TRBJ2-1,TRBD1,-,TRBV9,CASSPRDSRYNEQFF,TGTGCCAGCAGCCCCCGGGACAGCCGATACAATGAGCAGTTCTTC
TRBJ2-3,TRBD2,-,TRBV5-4,CASSPAGTISTDTQYF,TGTGCCAGCAGCCCCGCCGGGACTATCAGCACAGATACGCAGTATTTT
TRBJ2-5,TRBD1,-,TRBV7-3,CASSSDRGETQYF,TGTGCCAGCAGCTCGGACAGGGGGGAGACCCAGTACTTC
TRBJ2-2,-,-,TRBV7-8,CASSLVRGGRELFF,TGTGCCAGCAGCTTAGTTAGGGGGGGCCGGGAGCTGTTTTTT
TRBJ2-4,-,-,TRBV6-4,CASSGLGGADIQYF,TGTGCCAGCAGTGGTCTGGGGGGAGCTGACATTCAGTACTTC
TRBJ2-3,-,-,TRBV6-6,CASSAGTLIADTQYF,TGTGCCAGCAGTGCCGGGACATTGATCGCAGATACGCAGTATTTT
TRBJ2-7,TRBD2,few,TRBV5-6,CASSPGLAGVIYEQYF,TGTGCCAGCAGCCCAGGACTAGCGGGAGTTATCTACGAGCAGTACTTC
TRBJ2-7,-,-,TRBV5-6,CASSESPGYEQYF,TGTGCCAGCAGCGAATCACCCGGCTACGAGCAGTACTTC
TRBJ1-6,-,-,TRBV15,CATSRDLSSYNSPLHF,TGTGCCACCAGCAGAGACCTGAGCTCCTATAATTCACCCCTCCACTTT
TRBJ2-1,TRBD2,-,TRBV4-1,CASSLLAGGDEQFF,TGCGCCAGCAGCCTACTAGCGGGGGGGGATGAGCAGTTCTTC
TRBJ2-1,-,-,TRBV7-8,CASSPAERYNEQFF,TGTGCCAGCAGTCCCGCGGAACGGTACAATGAGCAGTTCTTC
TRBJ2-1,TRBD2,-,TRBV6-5,CASSSSGLAGHEQFF,TGTGCCAGCAGTTCATCTGGACTAGCGGGACATGAGCAGTTCTTC
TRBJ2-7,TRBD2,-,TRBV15,CATSASGRAYEQYF,TGTGCCACCAGTGCGAGCGGGAGGGCCTACGAGCAGTACTTC
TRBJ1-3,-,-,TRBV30,CAWSVGVSLSGNTIYF,TGTGCCTGGAGTGTAGGGGTCTCCCTCTCTGGAAACACCATATATTTT
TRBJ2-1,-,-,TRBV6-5,CASSSYLQNEQFF,TGTGCCAGCAGTTCCTATTTACAGAATGAGCAGTTCTTC
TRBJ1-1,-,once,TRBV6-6,CASNRGVEAFF,TGTGCCAGCAATCGGGGAGTTGAAGCTTTCTTT
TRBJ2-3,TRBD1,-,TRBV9,CASSVGTGESADTQYF,TGTGCCAGCAGCGTAGGAACAGGGGAGTCAGCAGATACGCAGTATTTT
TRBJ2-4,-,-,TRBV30,CAWSVGQRVQYF,TGTGCCTGGAGTGTCGGACAAAGGGTTCAGTACTTC
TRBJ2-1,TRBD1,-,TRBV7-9,CASSPPGTGNNEQFF,TGTGCCAGCAGCCCTCCCGGGACAGGGAACAATGAGCAGTTCTTC
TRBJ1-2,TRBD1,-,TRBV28,CASSPVGTANYGYTF,TGTGCCAGCAGTCCCGTTGGGACAGCTAACTATGGCTACACCTTC
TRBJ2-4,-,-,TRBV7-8,CASSREDSAQYF,TGTGCCAGCAGCCGTGAAGACTCAGCTCAGTACTTC
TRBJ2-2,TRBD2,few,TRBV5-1,CASRWTSGSPNTGELFF,TGCGCCAGCAGATGGACTAGCGGTTCCCCGAACACCGGGGAGCTGTTTTTT
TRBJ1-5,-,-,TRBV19,CASSIIKSFTEPQHF,TGTGCCAGTAGTATCATTAAGTCCTTTACGGAGCCCCAGCATTTT
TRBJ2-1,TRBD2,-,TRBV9,CASSVVSGTKNEQFF,TGTGCCAGCAGCGTAGTTAGCGGGACGAAGAATGAGCAGTTCTTC
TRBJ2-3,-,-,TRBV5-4,CASSGGAVDTQYF,TGTGCCAGCTCTGGAGGGGCCGTAGATACGCAGTATTTT
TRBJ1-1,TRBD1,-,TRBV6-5,CASSSPGQLEAFF,TGTGCCAGCAGTTCACCGGGACAGCTTGAAGCTTTCTTT
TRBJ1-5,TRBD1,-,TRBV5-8,CASSKTGDGSNQPQHF,TGTGCCAGCAGCAAGACAGGGGACGGGAGCAATCAGCCCCAGCATTTT
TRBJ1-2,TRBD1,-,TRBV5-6,CASSSYQTGSYGYTF,TGTGCCAGCAGCTCTTACCAGACAGGGAGCTATGGCTACACCTTC
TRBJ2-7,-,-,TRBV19,CASSKTEPTYEQYF,TGTGCCAGTAGTAAGACAGAACCGACCTACGAGCAGTACTTC